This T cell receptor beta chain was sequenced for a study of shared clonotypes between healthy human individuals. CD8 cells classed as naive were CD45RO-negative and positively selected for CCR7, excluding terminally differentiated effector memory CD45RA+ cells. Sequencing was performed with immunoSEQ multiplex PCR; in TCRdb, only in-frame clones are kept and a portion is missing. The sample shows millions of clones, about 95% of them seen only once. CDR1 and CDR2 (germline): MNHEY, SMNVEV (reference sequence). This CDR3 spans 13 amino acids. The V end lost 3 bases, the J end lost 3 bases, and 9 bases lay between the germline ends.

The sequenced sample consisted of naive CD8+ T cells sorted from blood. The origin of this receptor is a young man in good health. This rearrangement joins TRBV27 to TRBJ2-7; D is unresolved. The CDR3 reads CASSFSLGYEQYF. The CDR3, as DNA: TGTGCCAGCAGTTTCTCCCTTGGCTACGAGCAGTACTTC.